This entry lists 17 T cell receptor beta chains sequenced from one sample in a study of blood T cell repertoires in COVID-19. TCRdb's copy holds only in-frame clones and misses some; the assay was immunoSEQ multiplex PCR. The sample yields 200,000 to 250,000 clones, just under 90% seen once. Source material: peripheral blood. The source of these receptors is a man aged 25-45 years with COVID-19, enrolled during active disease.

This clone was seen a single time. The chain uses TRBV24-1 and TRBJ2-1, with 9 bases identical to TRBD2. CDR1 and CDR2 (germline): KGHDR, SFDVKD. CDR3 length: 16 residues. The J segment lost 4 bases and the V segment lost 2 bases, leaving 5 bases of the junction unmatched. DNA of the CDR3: TGTGCCACCAGTGATTCCCGACTAGCGGTTTACAATGAGCAGTTCTTC. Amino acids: CATSDSRLAVYNEQFF.

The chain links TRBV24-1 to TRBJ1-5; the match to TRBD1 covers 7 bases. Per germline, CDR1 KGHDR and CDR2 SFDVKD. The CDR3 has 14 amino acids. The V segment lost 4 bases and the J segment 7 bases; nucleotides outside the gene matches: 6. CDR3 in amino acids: CATSEGTAGQPQHF. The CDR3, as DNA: TGTGCCACCAGTGAAGGGACAGCTGGACAGCCCCAGCATTTT.

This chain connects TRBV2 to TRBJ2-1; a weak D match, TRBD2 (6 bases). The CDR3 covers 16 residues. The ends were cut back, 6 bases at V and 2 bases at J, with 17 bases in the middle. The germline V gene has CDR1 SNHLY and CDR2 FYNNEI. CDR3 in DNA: TGTGCCAGCAGGGAGGAGGGTAGCAGGCCCTACAATGAGCAGTTCTTC. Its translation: CASREEGSRPYNEQFF.

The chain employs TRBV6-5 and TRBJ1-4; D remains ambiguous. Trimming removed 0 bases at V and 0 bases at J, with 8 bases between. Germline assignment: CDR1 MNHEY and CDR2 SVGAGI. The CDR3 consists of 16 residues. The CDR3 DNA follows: TGTGCCAGCAGTTACTCGAGGGTTGCAACTAATGAAAAACTGTTTTTT. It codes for CASSYSRVATNEKLFF.

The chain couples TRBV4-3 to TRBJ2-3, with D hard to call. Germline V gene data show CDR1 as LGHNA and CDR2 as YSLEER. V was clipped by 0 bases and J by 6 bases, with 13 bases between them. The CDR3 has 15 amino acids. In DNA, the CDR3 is TGCGCCAGCAGCCAAGAAGCCCAGCCCGGGGATACGCAGTATTTT. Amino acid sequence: CASSQEAQPGDTQYF.

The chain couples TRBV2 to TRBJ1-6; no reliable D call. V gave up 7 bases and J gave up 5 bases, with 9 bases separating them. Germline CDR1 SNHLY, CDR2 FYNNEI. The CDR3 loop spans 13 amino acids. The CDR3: CASMNSNNSPLHF. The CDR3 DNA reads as TGTGCCAGCATGAACAGTAATAATTCACCCCTCCACTTT.

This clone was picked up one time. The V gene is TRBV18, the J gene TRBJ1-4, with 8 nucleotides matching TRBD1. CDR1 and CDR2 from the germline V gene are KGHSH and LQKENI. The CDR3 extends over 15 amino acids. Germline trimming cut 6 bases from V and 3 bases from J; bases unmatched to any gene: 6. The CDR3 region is CASSSDRVANEKLFF. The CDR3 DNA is TGTGCCAGCTCGTCGGACAGGGTGGCTAATGAAAAACTGTTTTTT.

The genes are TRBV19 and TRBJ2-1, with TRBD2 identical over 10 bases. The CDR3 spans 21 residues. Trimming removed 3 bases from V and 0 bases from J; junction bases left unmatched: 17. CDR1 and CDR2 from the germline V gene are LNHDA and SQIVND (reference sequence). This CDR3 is CASSIGGQGLAFASSYNEQFF. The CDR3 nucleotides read TGTGCCAGTAGTATTGGGGGGCAGGGACTAGCGTTCGCAAGCTCCTACAATGAGCAGTTCTTC.

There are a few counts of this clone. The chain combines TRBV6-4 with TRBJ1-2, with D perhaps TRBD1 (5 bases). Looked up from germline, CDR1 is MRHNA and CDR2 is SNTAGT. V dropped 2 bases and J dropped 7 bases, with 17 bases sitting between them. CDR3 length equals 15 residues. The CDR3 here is CASSDIPRQIGGYTF. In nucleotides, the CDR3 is TGTGCCAGCAGTGACATTCCCAGACAGATTGGTGGCTACACCTTC.

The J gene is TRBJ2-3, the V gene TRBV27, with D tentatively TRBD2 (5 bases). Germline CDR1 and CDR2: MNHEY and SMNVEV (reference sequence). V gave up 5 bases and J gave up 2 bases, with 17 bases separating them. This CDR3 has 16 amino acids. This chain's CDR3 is CASSLSARASTDTQYF. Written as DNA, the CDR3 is TGTGCCAGCAGTCTTTCGGCGAGGGCTTCCACAGATACGCAGTATTTT.

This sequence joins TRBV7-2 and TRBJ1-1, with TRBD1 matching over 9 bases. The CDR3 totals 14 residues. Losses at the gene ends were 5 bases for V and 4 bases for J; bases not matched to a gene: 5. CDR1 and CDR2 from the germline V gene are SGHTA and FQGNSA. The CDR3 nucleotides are TGTGCCAGCAGCAAACAGGGGGCAAGCACTGAAGCTTTCTTT. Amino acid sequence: CASSKQGASTEAFF.

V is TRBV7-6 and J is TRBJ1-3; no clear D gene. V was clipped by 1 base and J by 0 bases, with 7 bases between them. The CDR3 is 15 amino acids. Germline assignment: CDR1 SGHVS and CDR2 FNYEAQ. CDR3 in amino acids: CASSLGPSSGNTIYF. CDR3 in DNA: TGTGCCAGCAGCTTAGGGCCCAGCTCTGGAAACACCATATATTTT.

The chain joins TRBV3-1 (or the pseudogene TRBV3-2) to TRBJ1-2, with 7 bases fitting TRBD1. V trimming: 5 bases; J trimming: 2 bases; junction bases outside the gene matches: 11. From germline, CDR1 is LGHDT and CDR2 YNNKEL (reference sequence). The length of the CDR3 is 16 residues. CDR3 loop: CASSLRPGQLNYGYTF. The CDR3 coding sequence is TGTGCCAGCAGCTTAAGACCGGGACAGTTAAACTATGGCTACACCTTC.

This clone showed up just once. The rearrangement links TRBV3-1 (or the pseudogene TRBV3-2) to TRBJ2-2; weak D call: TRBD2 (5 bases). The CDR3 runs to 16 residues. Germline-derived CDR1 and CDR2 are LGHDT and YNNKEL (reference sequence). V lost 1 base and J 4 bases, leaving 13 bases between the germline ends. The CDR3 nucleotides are TGTGCCAGCAGCCAAGTGGTTAGCGCTGGCACCGGGGAGCTGTTTTTT. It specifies CASSQVVSAGTGELFF.

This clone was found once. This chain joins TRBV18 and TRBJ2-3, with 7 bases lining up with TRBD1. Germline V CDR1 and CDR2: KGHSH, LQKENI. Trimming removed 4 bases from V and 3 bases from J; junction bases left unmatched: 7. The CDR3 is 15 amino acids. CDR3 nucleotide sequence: TGTGCCAGCTCACTACAGGGGATACAGACAGATACGCAGTATTTT. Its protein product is CASSLQGIQTDTQYF.

The CDR3 DNA is TGTGCCAGCACCGATGGGGGGAAAAACACTGAAGCTTTCTTT. This gives the protein CASTDGGKNTEAFF. The rearrangement uses TRBV28 and TRBJ1-1; maybe TRBD1 (5 bases). Germline CDR1 MDHEN, CDR2 SYDVKM. There are 14 residues in the CDR3. V lost 7 bases and J 2 bases, leaving 14 bases between the germline ends.

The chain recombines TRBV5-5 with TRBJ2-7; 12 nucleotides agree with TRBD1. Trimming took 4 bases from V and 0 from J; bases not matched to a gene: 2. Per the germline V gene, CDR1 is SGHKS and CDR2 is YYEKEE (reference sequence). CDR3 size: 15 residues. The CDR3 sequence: CASSRDRGHSYEQYF. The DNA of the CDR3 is TGTGCCAGCAGCCGGGACAGGGGGCACTCCTACGAGCAGTACTTC.